This T cell receptor (beta chain) was documented in a study of blood T cell repertoires in COVID-19. Overall study context: The origin of the acute and convalescent COVID-19 samples was the United States, Italy and Spain. PBMCs, B-cell-depleted T cells, or T cells provided the cDNA or gDNA that made up the material.

Original handling: For nucleated cells, counts were estimated from reference gene primer amplification. Clones were read by immunoSEQ multiplex PCR, and TCRdb kept only the in-frame ones, dropping some. V and J calls and clone size are copied from that table; D and trimming were computed from the DNA. Of more than 65,000 clones listed, under 80% are singletons. Input material: peripheral blood. This receptor was identified in an elderly woman with active or convalescent COVID-19.

The CDR3 protein is CASSLVAGTNEKLFF. The DNA for the CDR3 is TGTGCCAGCAGCTTAGTTGCGGGTACTAATGAAAAACTGTTTTTT. The rearrangement joins TRBV7-6 to TRBJ1-4; D call uncertain. The ends were cut back, 1 base at V and 2 bases at J, with 8 bases in the middle. The germline CDR1 and CDR2 sequences are SGHVS and FNYEAQ. The CDR3 has 15 residues.